This T cell receptor (beta chain) was sequenced during a study of blood T cell repertoires in COVID-19. The overall study: Acute and convalescent COVID-19 samples came from the United States, Italy and Spain. From T cells, B-cell-depleted T cells, or PBMCs came the material, which was cDNA or gDNA.

The germline V gene encodes CDR1 MNHEY and CDR2 SMNVEV (reference sequence). CDR3 length equals 16 residues. The junction had 4 bases not matched to a gene; V was cut back by 0 bases and J by 2 bases. Original processing notes: Reference gene primer amplification yielded estimated nucleated cell counts. The repertoire was sequenced with immunoSEQ multiplex PCR; TCRdb's copy has only in-frame clones and lacks some. V, J and clone size are taken as reported in that table, and D and trimming were inferred from the DNA itself. This sample has some 200,000 clones; under 90% occur once, and the top ten carry approximately 14%.

The sample consisted of peripheral blood. The chain carries TRBV27 and TRBJ2-4, with 7 bases aligning to TRBD1. The receptor was isolated from a man aged 25-45 years with active or convalescent COVID-19. The CDR3 protein is CASSLSGGGSKNIQYF. CDR3 in DNA: TGTGCCAGCAGTTTATCAGGGGGCGGATCCAAAAACATTCAGTACTTC.